This T cell receptor (beta chain) originates from a study of blood T cell repertoires in COVID-19. Study overall: COVID-19 samples collected from the United States, Italy and Spain covered acute and convalescent phases. T cells, B-cell-depleted T cells, or PBMCs supplied cDNA or gDNA.

How the authors handled the data: Estimated nucleated cell counts came from reference gene primer amplification. TCRdb keeps only in-frame clones here, not all; method: immunoSEQ multiplex PCR. The V and J calls and clone size come from that table; D and trimming were worked out from the DNA. Of 90,000 to 120,000 clones listed, about nine tenths are singletons. CDR3 length: 22 residues. The ends lost 4 bases at V and 0 bases at J; junction bases unmatched: 23. Germline CDR1 LNHDA, CDR2 SQIVND (reference sequence). This clonotype was obtained from a woman in her thirties with acute or convalescent COVID-19. The sample comprised peripheral blood. V usage is TRBV19 and J usage is TRBJ2-7; 11 bases align to TRBD2. This chain's CDR3 is CASSRVVLAGGLNDVSSYEQYF. Written as DNA, the CDR3 is TGTGCCAGTAGTAGAGTTGTTCTAGCGGGGGGCCTAAATGACGTCAGCTCCTACGAGCAGTACTTC. Looking up the rest from reference TRBV19 and TRBJ2-7 gives the full variable domain: DGGITQSPKYLFRKEGQNVTLSCEQNLNHDAMYWYRQDPGQGLRLIYYSQIVNDFQKGDIAEGYSVSREKKESFPLTVTSAQKNPTAFYLCASSRVVLAGGLNDVSSYEQYFGPGTRLTVT.